These 23 T cell receptor beta chains were all obtained from the same sample, sequenced in a study of glioma-infiltrating T cells after dendritic cell vaccination. The repertoire was sequenced with immunoSEQ multiplex PCR; TCRdb's copy has only in-frame clones and lacks some. The sample yields 85,000 to 100,000 clones, more than 70% seen once. As for time point: after dendritic cell vaccination, including at tumor progression/relapse. The material was blood, obtained after dendritic cell vaccination. The receptors derive from a human donor with glioblastoma.

The V call is TRBV7-9, the J call TRBJ2-7, with TRBD2 matching over 8 bases. The CDR3 spans 17 residues. V lost 5 bases, J lost 6 bases, and 18 bases stayed unmatched. Germline V gives CDR1 SEHNR, CDR2 FQNEAQ (reference sequence). Written as DNA, the CDR3 is TGTGCCAGCAGCCCCTTTCCAGGAGTAGCGGGAAGTGGCGAGCAGTACTTC. Residues: CASSPFPGVAGSGEQYF.

This clone has a handful of counts. The chain employs TRBV7-9 and TRBJ1-2; tentative D call: TRBD1 (5 bases). V gave up 5 bases and J gave up 1 base, with 14 bases separating them. The CDR3 covers 15 residues. Germline V gene lookup returns CDR1 SEHNR and CDR2 FQNEAQ (reference sequence). The CDR3 nucleotides read TGTGCCAGCAGCCAATTCGACAGCTTTAACTATGGCTACACCTTC. Translated, it gives CASSQFDSFNYGYTF.

This chain links TRBV19 with TRBJ1-1, with D possibly TRBD1 on 5 matching bases. Trimming cost V 3 bases and J 0 bases, with 11 bases left between them. CDR1 LNHDA and CDR2 SQIVND come from the germline V gene (reference sequence). CDR3 size: 15 residues. The CDR3, as DNA: TGTGCCAGTAGTATTGGGGGGGTGATGAACACTGAAGCTTTCTTT. Amino acids: CASSIGGVMNTEAFF.

Comments on this clone: Germline and junction disagree at one end, which may indicate a read error. The J gene is TRBJ1-1, the V gene TRBV7-7; D is unresolved. Germline CDR1 SSHAT, CDR2 FNYEAQ (reference sequence). CDR3 size: 13 residues. The CDR3 is CASSSQLGAEAFF. In DNA, the CDR3 is TGTGCTAGCAGCTCGCAATTGGGCGCTGAAGCTTTCTTT. Full variable domain (outside the CDR3, taken from reference TRBV7-7 and TRBJ1-1): GAGVSQSPRYKVTKRGQDVTLRCDPISSHATLYWYQQALGQGPEFLTYFNYEAQPDKSGLPSDRFSAERPEGSISTLTIQRTEQRDSAMYRCASSSQLGAEAFFGQGTRLTVV.

The rearrangement joins TRBV5-1 to TRBJ2-1; TRBD2 aligns across 12 bases. Losses at the gene ends were 3 bases for V and 4 bases for J; bases not matched to a gene: 14. The germline V gene encodes CDR1 SGHRS and CDR2 YFSETQ. The CDR3 loop spans 19 amino acids. CDR3 nucleotide sequence: TGCGCCAGCAGCTCCTTGGCGCTAGCGGGGGGGTTTAATTACAATGAGCAGTTCTTC. It specifies CASSSLALAGGFNYNEQFF.

This clone occurred a few times. Relative to the germline gene, one junction end is altered; a read error may explain this. The V gene is TRBV6-1, the J gene TRBJ2-7; 8 nucleotides line up with TRBD2. There are 11 residues in the CDR3. CDR1 and CDR2 (germline): MNHNS, SASEGT. The CDR3 sequence is CASSALTSEVF. The CDR3 DNA follows: TGTGCCAGCAGTGCGTTGACTAGCGAGGTTTTC.

The chain has TRBV6-5 and TRBJ1-2, with D unresolved. The CDR3 consists of 16 residues. The germline V gene encodes CDR1 MNHEY and CDR2 SVGAGI. The V and J ends lost 2 bases and 8 bases respectively, with 21 bases between them. CDR3 protein: CASSYGGSYNTRGYTF. The CDR3 bases are TGTGCCAGCAGTTACGGCGGGAGTTACAACACTAGAGGCTACACCTTC.

This clone came up a few times. The V call is TRBV19, the J call TRBJ1-1, with a weak D call TRBD1 (6 bases). The germline gives CDR1 LNHDA, CDR2 SQIVND (reference sequence). This CDR3 contains 13 residues. V lost 1 base and J 4 bases, leaving 7 bases between the germline ends. The CDR3 DNA sequence: TGTGCCAGTAGTATAGGGGGGCTCACTGAAGCTTTCTTT. Amino acid sequence: CASSIGGLTEAFF. The entire variable domain, with the rest obtained from reference TRBV19 and TRBJ1-1, is as follows: DGGITQSPKYLFRKEGQNVTLSCEQNLNHDAMYWYRQDPGQGLRLIYYSQIVNDFQKGDIAEGYSVSREKKESFPLTVTSAQKNPTAFYLCASSIGGLTEAFFGQGTRLTVV.

This chain connects TRBV5-1 to TRBJ2-1; TRBD1 might be the D (6 bases). Germline values: CDR1 SGHRS, CDR2 YFSETQ. Trimming removed 4 bases from V and 1 base from J, with 9 bases in between. CDR3 length: 14 amino acids. DNA for the CDR3: TGCGCCAGCAGCCGAACAGGGTCCTACAATGAGCAGTTCTTC. Its protein product is CASSRTGSYNEQFF.

The genes are TRBV28 and TRBJ1-1; 9 bases align to TRBD1. J was trimmed by 5 bases and V by 6 bases; bases with no gene match: 7. There are 14 residues in the CDR3. The germline CDR1 and CDR2 sequences are MDHEN and SYDVKM. The CDR3 DNA follows: TGTGCCAGCAGGGGTGGACAGGGGAATACTGAAGCTTTCTTT. Protein sequence: CASRGGQGNTEAFF. The complete variable domain, with remaining parts taken from reference TRBV28 and TRBJ1-1, reads DVKVTQSSRYLVKRTGEKVFLECVQDMDHENMFWYRQDPGLGLRLIYFSYDVKMKEKGDIPEGYSVSREKKERFSLILESASTNQTSMYLCASRGGQGNTEAFFGQGTRLTVV.

The chain recombines TRBV29-1 with TRBJ2-7, with 10 bases fitting TRBD2. This CDR3 has 15 residues. Trimming took 7 bases from V and 0 from J; bases not matched to a gene: 9. CDR1 is SQVTM and CDR2 is ANQGSEA in the germline V gene. The CDR3 DNA reads as TGCAGCGCCGAAGGGACTAGCGCTGACTCCTACGAGCAGTACTTC. Amino acid sequence: CSAEGTSADSYEQYF.

V usage is TRBV5-4 and J usage is TRBJ2-7, with D maybe TRBD2 (6 bases). The CDR3 contains 15 residues. Germline V gene lookup returns CDR1 SGHNT and CDR2 YYREEE (reference sequence). Trimming cost V 1 base and J 5 bases, with 16 bases left between them. The CDR3 here is CASSLSPAGLDEQYF. CDR3 bases: TGTGCCAGCAGCTTGTCCCCGGCGGGGCTCGACGAGCAGTACTTC.

This chain connects TRBV19 to TRBJ2-6; 8 bases fit TRBD1. Trimming at V came to 6 bases and at J to 2 bases, leaving 3 bases not matched to a gene. Germline V gene data show CDR1 as LNHDA and CDR2 as SQIVND (reference sequence). The CDR3 has 15 residues. CDR3 DNA sequence: TGTGCCAGTAGGCCACAGGGGGCTGGGGCCAACGTCCTGACTTTC. Its protein product is CASRPQGAGANVLTF.

The rearrangement uses TRBV5-4 and TRBJ2-7, with 9 bases aligning to TRBD1. CDR1 and CDR2 from the germline V gene are SGHNT and YYREEE (reference sequence). The CDR3 loop spans 14 amino acids. V gave up 4 bases and J gave up 6 bases; unmatched junction bases: 8. The CDR3: CASSGGTGKREQYF. DNA of the CDR3: TGTGCCAGCAGCGGAGGGACAGGGAAACGCGAGCAGTACTTC.

CDR3 sequence reads: CASPPEGGWGYTF. In DNA form, the CDR3 reads TGTGCCAGCCCCCCGGAAGGAGGGTGGGGCTACACCTTC. The gene calls are TRBV2 and TRBJ1-2; D gene ambiguous. The CDR3 runs to 13 residues. CDR1 is SNHLY, CDR2 FYNNEI, per germline. The V end lost 8 bases, the J end lost 8 bases, and 18 bases lay between the germline ends. The entire variable domain, with the rest obtained from reference TRBV2 and TRBJ1-2, is as follows: EPEVTQTPSHQVTQMGQEVILRCVPISNHLYFYWYRQILGQKVEFLVSFYNNEISEKSEIFDDQFSVERPDGSNFTLKIRSTKLEDSAMYFCASPPEGGWGYTFGSGTRLTVV.

The chain links TRBV9 to TRBJ2-3, with 15 nucleotides matching TRBD2. Per the germline V gene, CDR1 is SGDLS and CDR2 is YYNGEE. This CDR3 contains 18 residues. Trimming at V came to 3 bases and at J to 3 bases, leaving 8 bases not matched to a gene. The CDR3 here is CASSARLGLAGGTDTQYF. The CDR3 nucleotides read TGTGCCAGCAGCGCCCGTCTGGGACTAGCGGGGGGAACAGATACGCAGTATTTT. The full variable domain, completed using reference TRBV9 and TRBJ2-3, is DSGVTQTPKHLITATGQRVTLRCSPRSGDLSVYWYQQSLDQGLQFLIQYYNGEERAKGNILERFSAQQFPDLHSELNLSSLELGDSALYFCASSARLGLAGGTDTQYFGPGTRLTVL.

The chain links TRBV12-5 to TRBJ2-1; D may be TRBD1 (6 bases). The CDR3 totals 13 residues. Per the germline V gene, CDR1 is LGHNT and CDR2 is FRNRAP. V shed 8 bases and J shed 12 bases, with 20 bases lying between them. In DNA, the CDR3 is TGTGCTAGTACCTCGGGCGGCCTAGGGGGGCAGTTCTTC. Its protein is CASTSGGLGGQFF.

This chain connects TRBV2 to TRBJ2-3; 8 nucleotides agree with TRBD2. The CDR3 sequence is 17 residues long. The V gene end was trimmed by 4 bases and the J gene end by 1 base; junction bases not matched to a gene: 10. Germline V CDR1 and CDR2: SNHLY, FYNNEI. The CDR3 DNA reads TGTGCCAGCAGTGGACTACCGGGACTAGTCCGCACAGATACGCAGTATTTT. It is translated as CASSGLPGLVRTDTQYF.

The chain recombines TRBV30 with TRBJ1-4; D not certain. CDR3 length: 14 amino acids. Trimming pared 5 bases from V and 3 bases from J, leaving 13 bases between. The V gene's germline CDR1 is GTSNPN and CDR2 SVGIG (reference sequence). The CDR3 bases are TGTGCCTGGGGCTCCTCACCAGCTAATGAAAAACTGTTTTTT. Translated: CAWGSSPANEKLFF.

The chain has TRBV5-8 and TRBJ2-7, with D possibly being TRBD1 (6 bases). Germline V lookup: CDR1 SGHTS, CDR2 YDEGEE. This CDR3 has 14 amino acids. V was clipped by 2 bases and J by 3 bases, with 12 bases between them. In nucleotides, the CDR3 is TGTGCCAGCAGCTTTGGACAGATTTACTACGAGCAGTACTTC. It specifies CASSFGQIYYEQYF. Variable domain in full (rest from reference TRBV5-8 and TRBJ2-7): EAGVTQSPTHLIKTRGQQATLRCSPISGHTSVYWYQQALGLGLQFLLWYDEGEERNRGNFPPRFSGRQFPNYSSELNVNALELEDSALYLCASSFGQIYYEQYFGPGTRLTVT.

The chain combines TRBV11-2 with TRBJ1-2, with TRBD1 matching over 8 bases. Losses at the gene ends were 5 bases for V and 7 bases for J; bases not matched to a gene: 6. The CDR3 has 13 residues. The germline gives CDR1 SGHAT, CDR2 FQNNGV. Here the CDR3 DNA reads TGTGCCAGCAGCCCCAACAGGGGGGCTGGCTACACCTTC. Translated, it gives CASSPNRGAGYTF.

CDR3 residues: CASSPYPTGVGGYTF. The CDR3 DNA follows: TGTGCCAGCAGTCCCTACCCGACAGGGGTCGGTGGCTACACCTTC. This chain links TRBV6-4 with TRBJ1-2; 8 bases fit TRBD1. V lost 5 bases, J lost 7 bases, and 12 bases stayed unmatched. This CDR3 has 15 residues. Germline V gene data show CDR1 as MRHNA and CDR2 as SNTAGT.

CDR3 region: CASSFTSGGEQYF. CDR3 nucleotides: TGTGCCAGCAGCTTCACGTCCGGGGGTGAGCAGTACTTC. This sequence joins TRBV7-9 and TRBJ2-7; TRBD2 is a possible D gene (6 bases). The CDR3 spans 13 residues. V was pared by 3 bases and J by 7 bases, with 13 bases between. Per the germline V gene, CDR1 is SEHNR and CDR2 is FQNEAQ (reference sequence).